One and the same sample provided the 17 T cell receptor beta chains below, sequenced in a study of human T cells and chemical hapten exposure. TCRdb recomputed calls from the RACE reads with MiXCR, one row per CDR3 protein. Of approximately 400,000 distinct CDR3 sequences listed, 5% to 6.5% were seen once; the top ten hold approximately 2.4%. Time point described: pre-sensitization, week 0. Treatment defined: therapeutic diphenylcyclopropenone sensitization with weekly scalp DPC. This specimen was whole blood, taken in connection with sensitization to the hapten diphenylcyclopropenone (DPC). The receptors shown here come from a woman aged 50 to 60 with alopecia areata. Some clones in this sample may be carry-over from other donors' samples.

In DNA, the CDR3 is TGTGCATCGAGGGTCTCCGGGGGCGCAGGAGAGACCCAGTACTTC. This encodes CASRVSGGAGETQYF. V and J are TRBV10-3 and TRBJ2-5; D tentatively fits TRBD1 or TRBD2 (6 bases each). In germline, CDR1 is ENHRY, CDR2 SYGVKD. The CDR3 length is 15 residues.

The CDR3 DNA reads TGTGCCAGCAGCGAGCACGGTCCTAATACGCAGTATTTT. Protein sequence: CASSEHGPNTQYF. The chain carries TRBV7-9 and TRBJ2-3; no clear D gene. V lost 5 bases, J lost 7 bases, and 13 bases lay in between. The CDR3 contains 13 residues. The germline V gene has CDR1 SEHNR and CDR2 FQNEAQ (reference sequence). Using reference TRBV7-9 and TRBJ2-3 for the parts outside the CDR3, the full variable domain is DTGVSQNPRHKITKRGQNVTFRCDPISEHNRLYWYRQTLGQGPEFLTYFQNEAQLEKSRLLSDRFSAERPKGSFSTLEIQRTEQGDSAMYLCASSEHGPNTQYFGPGTRLTVL.

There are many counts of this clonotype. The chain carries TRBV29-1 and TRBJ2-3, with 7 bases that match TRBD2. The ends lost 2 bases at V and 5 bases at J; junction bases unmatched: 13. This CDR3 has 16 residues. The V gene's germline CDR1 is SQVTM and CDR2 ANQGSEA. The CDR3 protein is CSVENPGLAAVDTQYF. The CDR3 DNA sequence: TGCAGCGTTGAAAACCCCGGGCTAGCGGCGGTAGATACGCAGTATTTT.

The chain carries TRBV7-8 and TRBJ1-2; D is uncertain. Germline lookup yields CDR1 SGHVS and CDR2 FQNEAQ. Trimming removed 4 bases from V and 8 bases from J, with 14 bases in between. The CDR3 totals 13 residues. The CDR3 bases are TGTGCCAGCAGCTCCCGGGCCCAAGACGGCTACACCTTC. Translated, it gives CASSSRAQDGYTF.

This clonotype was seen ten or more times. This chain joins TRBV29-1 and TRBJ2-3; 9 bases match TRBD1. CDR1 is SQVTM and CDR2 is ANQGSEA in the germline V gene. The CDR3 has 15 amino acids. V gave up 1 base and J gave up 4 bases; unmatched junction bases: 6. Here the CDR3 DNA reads TGCAGCGTTGAAGCCCCGGACAGGGGCGCAGATACGCAGTATTTT. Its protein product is CSVEAPDRGADTQYF.

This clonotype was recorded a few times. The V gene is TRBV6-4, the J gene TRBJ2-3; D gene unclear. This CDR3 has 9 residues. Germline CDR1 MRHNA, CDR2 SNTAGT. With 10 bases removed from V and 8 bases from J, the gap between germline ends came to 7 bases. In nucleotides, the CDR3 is TGTGCCAACCTTTCTACGCAGTATTTT. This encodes CANLSTQYF.

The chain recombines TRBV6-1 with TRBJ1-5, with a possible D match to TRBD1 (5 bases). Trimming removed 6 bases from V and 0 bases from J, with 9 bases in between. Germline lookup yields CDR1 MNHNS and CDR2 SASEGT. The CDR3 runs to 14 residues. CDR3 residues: CASSDGHSNQPQHF. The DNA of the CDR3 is TGTGCCAGCAGCGACGGACATAGCAATCAGCCCCAGCATTTT.

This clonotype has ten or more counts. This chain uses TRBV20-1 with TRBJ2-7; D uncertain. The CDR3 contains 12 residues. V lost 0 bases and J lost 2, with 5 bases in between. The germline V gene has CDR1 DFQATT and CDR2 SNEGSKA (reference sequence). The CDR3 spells CSARDNTYEQYF. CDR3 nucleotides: TGCAGTGCTAGAGATAACACCTACGAGCAGTACTTC.

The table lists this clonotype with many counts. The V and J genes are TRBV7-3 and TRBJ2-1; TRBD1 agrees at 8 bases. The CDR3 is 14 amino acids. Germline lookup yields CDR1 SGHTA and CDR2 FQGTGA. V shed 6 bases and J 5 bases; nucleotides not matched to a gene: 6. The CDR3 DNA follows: TGTGCCAGCAGTAAGACAGGGGTTGACAATGAGCAGTTCTTC. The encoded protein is CASSKTGVDNEQFF.

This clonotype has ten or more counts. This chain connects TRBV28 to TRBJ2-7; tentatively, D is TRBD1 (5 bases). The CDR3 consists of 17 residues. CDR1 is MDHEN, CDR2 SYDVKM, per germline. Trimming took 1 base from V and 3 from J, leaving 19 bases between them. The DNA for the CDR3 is TGTGCCAGCAGTTTATTTGGGCCCCGGACACGGAGCTACGAGCAGTACTTC. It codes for CASSLFGPRTRSYEQYF.

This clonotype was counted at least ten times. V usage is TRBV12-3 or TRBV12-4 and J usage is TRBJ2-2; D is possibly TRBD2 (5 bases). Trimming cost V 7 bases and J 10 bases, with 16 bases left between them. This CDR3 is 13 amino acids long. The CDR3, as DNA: TGTGCCAGCAAAAGACCGGGAAGCGAGGAGCTGTTTTTT. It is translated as CASKRPGSEELFF.

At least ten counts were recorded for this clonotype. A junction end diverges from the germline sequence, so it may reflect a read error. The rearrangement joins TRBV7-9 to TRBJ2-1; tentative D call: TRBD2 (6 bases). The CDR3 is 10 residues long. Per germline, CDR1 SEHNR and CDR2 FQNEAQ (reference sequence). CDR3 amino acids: CASSLREPFF. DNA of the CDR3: TGTGCCAGCAGCTTACGGGAGCCGTTCTTC.

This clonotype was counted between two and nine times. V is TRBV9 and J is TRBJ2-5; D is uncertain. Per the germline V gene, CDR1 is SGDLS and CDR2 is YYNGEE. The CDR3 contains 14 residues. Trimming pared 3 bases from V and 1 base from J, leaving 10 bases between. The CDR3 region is CASSGRGGQETQYF. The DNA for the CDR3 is TGTGCCAGCAGCGGACGTGGCGGCCAAGAGACCCAGTACTTC.

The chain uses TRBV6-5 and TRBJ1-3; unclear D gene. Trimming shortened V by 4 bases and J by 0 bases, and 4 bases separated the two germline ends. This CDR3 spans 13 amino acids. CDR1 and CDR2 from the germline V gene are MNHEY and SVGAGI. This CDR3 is CASSSFSGNTIYF. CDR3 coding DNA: TGTGCCAGCAGTTCCTTCTCTGGAAACACCATATATTTT.

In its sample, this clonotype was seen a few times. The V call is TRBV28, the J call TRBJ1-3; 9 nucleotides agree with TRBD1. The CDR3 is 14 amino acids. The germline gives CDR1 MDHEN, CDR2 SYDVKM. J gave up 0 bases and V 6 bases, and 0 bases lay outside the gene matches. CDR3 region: CASRGQGSGNTIYF. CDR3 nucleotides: TGTGCCAGCAGGGGACAGGGCTCTGGAAACACCATATATTTT.

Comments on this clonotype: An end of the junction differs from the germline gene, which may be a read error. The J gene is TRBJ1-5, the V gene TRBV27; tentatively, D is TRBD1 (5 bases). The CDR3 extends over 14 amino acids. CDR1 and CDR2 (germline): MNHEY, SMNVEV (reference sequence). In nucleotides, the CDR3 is TGTACCAGCAGTTTAACAGGAAGCAATCAGCCCCAGCATTTT. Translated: CTSSLTGSNQPQHF.

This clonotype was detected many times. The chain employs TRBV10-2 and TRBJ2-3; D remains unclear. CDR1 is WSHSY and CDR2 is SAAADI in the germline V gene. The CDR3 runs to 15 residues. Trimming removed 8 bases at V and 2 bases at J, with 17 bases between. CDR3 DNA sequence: TGCGCCAGCCGAACTTCCACAGTCCTCACAGATACGCAGTATTTT. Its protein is CASRTSTVLTDTQYF.